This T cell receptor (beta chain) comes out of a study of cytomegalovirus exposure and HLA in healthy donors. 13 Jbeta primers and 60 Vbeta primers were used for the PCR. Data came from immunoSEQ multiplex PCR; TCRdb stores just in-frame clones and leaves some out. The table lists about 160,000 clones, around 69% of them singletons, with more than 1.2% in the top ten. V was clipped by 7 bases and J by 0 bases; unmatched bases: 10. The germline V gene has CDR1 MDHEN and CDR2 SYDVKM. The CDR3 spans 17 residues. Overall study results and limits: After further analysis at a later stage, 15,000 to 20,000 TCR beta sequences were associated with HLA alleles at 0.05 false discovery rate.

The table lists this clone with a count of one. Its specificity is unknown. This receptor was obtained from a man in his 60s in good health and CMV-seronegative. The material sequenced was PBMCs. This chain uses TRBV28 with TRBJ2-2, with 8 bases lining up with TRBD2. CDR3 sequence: CASTPVLAATNTGELFF. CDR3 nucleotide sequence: TGTGCCAGCACCCCAGTACTAGCGGCGACGAACACCGGGGAGCTGTTTTTT.